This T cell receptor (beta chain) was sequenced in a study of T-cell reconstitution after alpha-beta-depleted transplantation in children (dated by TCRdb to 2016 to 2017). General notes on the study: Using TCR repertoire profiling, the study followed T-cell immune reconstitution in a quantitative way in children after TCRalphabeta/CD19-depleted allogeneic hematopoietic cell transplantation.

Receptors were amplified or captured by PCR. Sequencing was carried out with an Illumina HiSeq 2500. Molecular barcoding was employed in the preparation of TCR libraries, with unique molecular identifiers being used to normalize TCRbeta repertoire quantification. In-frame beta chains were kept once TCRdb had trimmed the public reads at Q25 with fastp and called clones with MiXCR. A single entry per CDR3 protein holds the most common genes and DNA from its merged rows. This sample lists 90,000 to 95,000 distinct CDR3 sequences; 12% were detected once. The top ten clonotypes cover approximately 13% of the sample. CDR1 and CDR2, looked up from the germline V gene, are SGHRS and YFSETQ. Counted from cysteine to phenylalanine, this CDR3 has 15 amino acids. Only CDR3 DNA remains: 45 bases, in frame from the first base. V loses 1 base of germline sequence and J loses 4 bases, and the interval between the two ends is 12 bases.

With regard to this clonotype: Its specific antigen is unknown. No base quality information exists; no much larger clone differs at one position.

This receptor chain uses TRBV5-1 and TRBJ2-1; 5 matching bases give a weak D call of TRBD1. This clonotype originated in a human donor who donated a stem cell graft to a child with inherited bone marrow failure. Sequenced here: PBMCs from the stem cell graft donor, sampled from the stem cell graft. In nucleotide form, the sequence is TGCGCCAGCAGCTTGAGGGGCTCCCCGTACAATGAGCAGTTCTTC. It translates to CASSLRGSPYNEQFF.